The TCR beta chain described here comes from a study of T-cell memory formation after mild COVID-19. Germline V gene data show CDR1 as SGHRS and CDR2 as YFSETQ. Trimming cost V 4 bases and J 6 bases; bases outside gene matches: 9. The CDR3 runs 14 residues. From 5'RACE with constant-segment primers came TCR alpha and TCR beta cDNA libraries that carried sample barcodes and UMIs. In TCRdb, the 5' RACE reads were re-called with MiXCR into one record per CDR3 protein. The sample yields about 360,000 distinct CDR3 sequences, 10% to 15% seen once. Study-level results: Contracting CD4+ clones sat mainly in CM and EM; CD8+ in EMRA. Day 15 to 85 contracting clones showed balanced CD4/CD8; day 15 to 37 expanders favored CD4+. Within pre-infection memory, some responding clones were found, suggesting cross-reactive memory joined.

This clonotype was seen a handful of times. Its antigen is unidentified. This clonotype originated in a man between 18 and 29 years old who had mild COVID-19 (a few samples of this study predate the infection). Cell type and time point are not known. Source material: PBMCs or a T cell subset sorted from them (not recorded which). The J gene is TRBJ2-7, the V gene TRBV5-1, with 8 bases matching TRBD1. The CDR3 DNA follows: TGCGCCAGCAGCAGTGGACAGGGTGACGGCGAGCAGTACTTC. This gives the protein CASSSGQGDGEQYF.